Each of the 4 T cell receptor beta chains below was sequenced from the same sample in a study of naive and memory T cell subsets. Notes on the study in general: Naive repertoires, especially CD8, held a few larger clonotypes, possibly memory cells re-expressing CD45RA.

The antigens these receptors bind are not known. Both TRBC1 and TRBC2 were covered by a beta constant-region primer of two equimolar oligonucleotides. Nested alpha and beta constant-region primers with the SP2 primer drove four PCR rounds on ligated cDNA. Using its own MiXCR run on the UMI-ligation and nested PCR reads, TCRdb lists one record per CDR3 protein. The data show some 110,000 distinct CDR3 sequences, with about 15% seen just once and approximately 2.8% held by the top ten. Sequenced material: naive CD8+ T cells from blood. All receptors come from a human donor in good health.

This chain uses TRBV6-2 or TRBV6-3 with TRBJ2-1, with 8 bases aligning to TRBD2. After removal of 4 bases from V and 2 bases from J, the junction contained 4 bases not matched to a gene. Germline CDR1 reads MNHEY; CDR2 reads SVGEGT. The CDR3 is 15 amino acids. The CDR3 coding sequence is TGTGCCAGCAGTTGGGGCGGGAGGACCTACAATGAGCAGTTCTTC. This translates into CASSWGGRTYNEQFF.

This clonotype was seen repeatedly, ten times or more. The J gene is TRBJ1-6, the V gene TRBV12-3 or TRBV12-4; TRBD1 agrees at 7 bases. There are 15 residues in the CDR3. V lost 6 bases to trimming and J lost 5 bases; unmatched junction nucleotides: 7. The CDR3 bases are TGTGCCAGCAGCGACAGACAGGGTGATAATTCACCCCTCCACTTT. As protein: CASSDRQGDNSPLHF.

CDR3 bases: TGTGCCAGCAGCGTAGGGGAACCGTCACCAGAGACCCAGTACTTC. Translated: CASSVGEPSPETQYF. J is TRBJ2-5 and V is TRBV9; D is uncertain. With 0 bases removed from V and 4 bases from J, the gap between germline ends came to 13 bases. This CDR3 has 15 residues. CDR1 is SGDLS and CDR2 is YYNGEE in the germline V gene.

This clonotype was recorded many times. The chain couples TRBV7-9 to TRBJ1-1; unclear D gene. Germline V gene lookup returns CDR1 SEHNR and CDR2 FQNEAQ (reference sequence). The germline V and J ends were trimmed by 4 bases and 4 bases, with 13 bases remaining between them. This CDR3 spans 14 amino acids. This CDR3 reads CASSSTTSATEAFF. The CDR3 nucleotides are TGTGCCAGCAGCTCGACAACCTCAGCCACTGAAGCTTTCTTT. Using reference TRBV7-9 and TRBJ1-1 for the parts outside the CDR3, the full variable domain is DTGVSQNPRHKITKRGQNVTFRCDPISEHNRLYWYRQTLGQGPEFLTYFQNEAQLEKSRLLSDRFSAERPKGSFSTLEIQRTEQGDSAMYLCASSSTTSATEAFFGQGTRLTVV.